This is a list of T cell receptor beta chains from one sample in a study of shared clonotypes between healthy human individuals. Profiled with immunoSEQ multiplex PCR; TCRdb holds only in-frame clones, not every one. The sample includes some 500,000 clones, roughly 80% of them seen just once. Sequencing was performed on PBMCs. The receptors here all came from a woman between 40 and 50 years old in good health. Some clones in this sample may be carry-over from other donors' samples. The CDR3 runs from the conserved cysteine through the conserved F or W. Each record gives: clone size, V gene, D gene, J gene, CDR3 DNA, CDR3 protein. A D gene is named only where the DNA matches it firmly. Clone size is not always given. Where it is, it says once, few, many or a class for expanded clones.

clone_size: .
v_call: TRBV6-6
d_call: TRBD1
j_call: TRBJ1-3
cdr3_nt: TGTGCCAGCAGCCCCGACAGGGGTCGAAACACCATATATTTT
cdr3_aa: CASSPDRGRNTIYF

clone_size: .
v_call: TRBV5-4
d_call: TRBD2
j_call: TRBJ2-7
cdr3_nt: TGTGCCAGCAGCTTGTGGGAGACTAGCTCGGACGAGCAGTACTTC
cdr3_aa: CASSLWETSSDEQYF

clone_size: .
v_call: TRBV10-3
d_call: TRBD1
j_call: TRBJ2-7
cdr3_nt: TGTGCCATCAGTGAGTCGCGCCCCACACAGGGGTCGGCCTACGAGCAGTACTTC
cdr3_aa: CAISESRPTQGSAYEQYF

clone_size: .
v_call: TRBV19
d_call: .
j_call: TRBJ2-5
cdr3_nt: TGTGCCAGTAGTATCGAAGTTAGTGGCCAAGAGACCCAGTACTTC
cdr3_aa: CASSIEVSGQETQYF

clone_size: many
v_call: TRBV27
d_call: .
j_call: TRBJ2-3
cdr3_nt: TGTGCCAGCAGTCAAGATCTAGGAGGAGCAGATACGCAGTATTTT
cdr3_aa: CASSQDLGGADTQYF

clone_size: .
v_call: TRBV2
d_call: .
j_call: TRBJ1-3
cdr3_nt: TGTGCCAGCAGTCGAGGAGATGGAAACACCATATATTTT
cdr3_aa: CASSRGDGNTIYF

clone_size: .
v_call: TRBV2
d_call: .
j_call: TRBJ1-1
cdr3_nt: TGTGCCGGAAGAGACCGGGACAAGAACACTGAAGCTTTCTTT
cdr3_aa: CAGRDRDKNTEAFF

clone_size: .
v_call: TRBV28
d_call: .
j_call: TRBJ1-1
cdr3_nt: TGTGCCAGCCTTGTGGGGAACACTGAAGCTTTCTTT
cdr3_aa: CASLVGNTEAFF

clone_size: .
v_call: TRBV19
d_call: .
j_call: TRBJ2-7
cdr3_nt: TGTGCCAGTAGTATAACGGGGGTGGCGAGCGAGCAGTACTTC
cdr3_aa: CASSITGVASEQYF

clone_size: .
v_call: TRBV5-1
d_call: TRBD2
j_call: TRBJ2-7
cdr3_nt: TGCGCCAGCAGGCTAGCGGGAGCTTACGAGCAGTACTTC
cdr3_aa: CASRLAGAYEQYF

clone_size: .
v_call: TRBV7-8
d_call: TRBD2
j_call: TRBJ2-7
cdr3_nt: TGTGCCAGCAGAGACTGGACTAGCGGTTCCTACGAGCAGTACTTC
cdr3_aa: CASRDWTSGSYEQYF

clone_size: once
v_call: TRBV2
d_call: .
j_call: TRBJ1-4
cdr3_nt: TGTGCCAGCGTACCCAATTCTTCAGAAAAACTGTTTTTT
cdr3_aa: CASVPNSSEKLFF

clone_size: .
v_call: TRBV14
d_call: TRBD1
j_call: TRBJ2-7
cdr3_nt: TGTGCCAGCAGCCAAGGCAGGGGGTACCCCGAGCAGTACTTC
cdr3_aa: CASSQGRGYPEQYF

clone_size: many
v_call: TRBV7-9
d_call: .
j_call: TRBJ2-4
cdr3_nt: TGTGCCAGCAGCTTAGAGGCCAAAAACATTCAGTACTTC
cdr3_aa: CASSLEAKNIQYF

clone_size: .
v_call: TRBV7-2
d_call: TRBD2
j_call: TRBJ2-7
cdr3_nt: TGTGCCAGCAGCCGTGGAGGGGAGGGCCCCTACGAGCAGTACTTC
cdr3_aa: CASSRGGEGPYEQYF

clone_size: .
v_call: TRBV4-3
d_call: .
j_call: TRBJ2-2
cdr3_nt: TGCGCCAGCAGCCAATTATACAAGCGGTTCGCGAACACCGGGGAGCTGTTTTTT
cdr3_aa: CASSQLYKRFANTGELFF

clone_size: .
v_call: TRBV6-4
d_call: .
j_call: TRBJ1-1
cdr3_nt: TGTGCCGGTACGAGGAACACTGAAGCTTTCTTT
cdr3_aa: CAGTRNTEAFF

clone_size: .
v_call: TRBV9
d_call: .
j_call: TRBJ1-1
cdr3_nt: TGTGCCAGCAGCCCCGGCGGGGGCCCAAACACTGAAGCTTTCTTT
cdr3_aa: CASSPGGGPNTEAFF

clone_size: .
v_call: TRBV6-5
d_call: .
j_call: TRBJ2-2
cdr3_nt: TGTGCCAGCGGGGAATGGGGGCGCGGGGAGCTGTTTTTT
cdr3_aa: CASGEWGRGELFF

clone_size: .
v_call: TRBV28
d_call: TRBD1
j_call: TRBJ1-5
cdr3_nt: TGTGCCAGCAGCTCAGGGGGCTACAATCAGCCCCAGCATTTT
cdr3_aa: CASSSGGYNQPQHF

clone_size: .
v_call: TRBV28
d_call: .
j_call: TRBJ2-7
cdr3_nt: TGTGCCAGCAGTTTATCCTGGACTGCGGGCTACGAGCAGTACTTC
cdr3_aa: CASSLSWTAGYEQYF

clone_size: .
v_call: TRBV5-4
d_call: .
j_call: TRBJ2-5
cdr3_nt: TGTGCCAGCAGCATCGACGGAAAAGAGACCCAGTACTTC
cdr3_aa: CASSIDGKETQYF

clone_size: .
v_call: TRBV7-3
d_call: .
j_call: TRBJ2-3
cdr3_nt: TGTGCCAGCAGCGTCGGGAGCACAGATACGCAGTATTTT
cdr3_aa: CASSVGSTDTQYF

clone_size: once
v_call: TRBV10-3
d_call: TRBD2
j_call: TRBJ2-7
cdr3_nt: TGTGCCATCACTTCTCGGGGGACCGGGACTAGCGGGAGTGGGTACGAGCAGTACTTC
cdr3_aa: CAITSRGTGTSGSGYEQYF

clone_size: .
v_call: TRBV5-1
d_call: .
j_call: TRBJ2-7
cdr3_nt: TGCGCCAGCAGCTTGGGCTACTCCTACGAGCAGTACTTC
cdr3_aa: CASSLGYSYEQYF

clone_size: .
v_call: TRBV10-3
d_call: TRBD1
j_call: TRBJ2-7
cdr3_nt: TGTGCCATCAGTGAGCGCAGGGGGTCCTACGAGCAGTACTTC
cdr3_aa: CAISERRGSYEQYF

clone_size: .
v_call: TRBV5-8
d_call: TRBD2
j_call: TRBJ2-1
cdr3_nt: TGTGCCAGCATCCTAGAACCGGGACTAGCGACATACAATGAGCAGTTCTTC
cdr3_aa: CASILEPGLATYNEQFF

clone_size: .
v_call: TRBV28
d_call: .
j_call: TRBJ2-5
cdr3_nt: TGTGCCAGCGGGGGAGGGGGTTGGGAGACCCAGTACTTC
cdr3_aa: CASGGGGWETQYF

clone_size: .
v_call: TRBV28
d_call: .
j_call: TRBJ2-7
cdr3_nt: TGTGCCAGCATTTCGGGGCCCGAGCAGTACTTC
cdr3_aa: CASISGPEQYF

clone_size: .
v_call: TRBV5-1
d_call: TRBD1
j_call: TRBJ1-2
cdr3_nt: TGCGCCAGCAGCCCCGGACAGGGGGCGCGCTATGGCTACACCTTC
cdr3_aa: CASSPGQGARYGYTF

clone_size: .
v_call: TRBV7-3
d_call: TRBD2
j_call: TRBJ2-1
cdr3_nt: TGTGCCAGCAACAAAGCGGGAGGGCTTTACAATGAGCAGTTCTTC
cdr3_aa: CASNKAGGLYNEQFF

clone_size: .
v_call: TRBV6-5
d_call: TRBD1
j_call: TRBJ2-4
cdr3_nt: TGTGCCAGCAACCGGGACAGGGGGCCGGGAAACATTCAGTACTTC
cdr3_aa: CASNRDRGPGNIQYF

clone_size: .
v_call: TRBV23-1
d_call: .
j_call: TRBJ2-2
cdr3_nt: TGCGCCAGCGGCGGGACTCGGGGGACCGGGGAGCTGTTTTTT
cdr3_aa: CASGGTRGTGELFF

clone_size: .
v_call: TRBV28
d_call: TRBD2
j_call: TRBJ2-3
cdr3_nt: TGTGCCAGCAGCCCGGGACTAGCGGGCGCGTCAGATACGCAGTATTTT
cdr3_aa: CASSPGLAGASDTQYF

clone_size: .
v_call: TRBV29-1
d_call: .
j_call: TRBJ1-5
cdr3_nt: TGCAGCGCTGTTTGGGGGAATCAGCCCCAGCATTTT
cdr3_aa: CSAVWGNQPQHF

clone_size: few
v_call: TRBV9
d_call: .
j_call: TRBJ2-2
cdr3_nt: TGTGCCAGCAGCGGAGGGGATACCGGGGAGCTGTTTTTT
cdr3_aa: CASSGGDTGELFF

clone_size: once
v_call: TRBV9
d_call: TRBD1
j_call: TRBJ2-3
cdr3_nt: TGTGCCAGCAGCGTAGCCGGGACAGGGGGCGCAGATACGCAGTATTTT
cdr3_aa: CASSVAGTGGADTQYF

clone_size: .
v_call: TRBV2
d_call: .
j_call: TRBJ1-5
cdr3_nt: TGTGCCAGCAGTATGACAGGTGACAATCAGCCCCAGCATTTT
cdr3_aa: CASSMTGDNQPQHF